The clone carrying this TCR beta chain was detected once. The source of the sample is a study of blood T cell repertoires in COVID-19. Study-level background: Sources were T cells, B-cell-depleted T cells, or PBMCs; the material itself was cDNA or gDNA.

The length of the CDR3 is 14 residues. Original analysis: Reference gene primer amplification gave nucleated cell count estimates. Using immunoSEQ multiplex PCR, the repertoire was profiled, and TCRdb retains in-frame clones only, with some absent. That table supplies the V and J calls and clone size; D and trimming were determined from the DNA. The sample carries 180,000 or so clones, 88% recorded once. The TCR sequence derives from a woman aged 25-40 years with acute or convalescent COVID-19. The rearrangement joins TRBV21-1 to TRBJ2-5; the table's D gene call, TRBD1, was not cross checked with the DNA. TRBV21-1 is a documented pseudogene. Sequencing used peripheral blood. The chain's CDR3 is CASSKAAGEETQYF. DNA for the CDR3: TGTGCCAGCAGCAAAGCGGCAGGGGAGGAGACCCAGTACTTC.